Shown below are 22 T cell receptor beta chains from a single sample sequenced in a study of graft-versus-host responses after intestinal transplantation. Here immunoSEQ multiplex PCR was the method, and the copy in TCRdb shows in-frame clones only, minus some. The sample lists approximately 99,000 clones, less than 95% occurring once. Antigens of these TCRs are unknown. Sequences were derived from unstimulated CD8+ T cells sorted from spleen or lymph node cells, sampled before transplant. The receptors here all came from a human donor who was the organ donor for an intestinal transplant.

V is TRBV28 and J is TRBJ1-6; D is unclear. This CDR3 comprises 14 residues. The ends were cut back, 6 bases at V and 16 bases at J, with 22 bases in the middle. Germline CDR1 and CDR2: MDHEN and SYDVKM. DNA for the CDR3: TGTGCCAGCAGGCCCTCCGTCAGGCCCCGTTCTCTCCACTTT. Translating it yields CASRPSVRPRSLHF. Combining the CDR3 with reference TRBV28 and TRBJ1-6 gives the whole variable domain DVKVTQSSRYLVKRTGEKVFLECVQDMDHENMFWYRQDPGLGLRLIYFSYDVKMKEKGDIPEGYSVSREKKERFSLILESASTNQTSMYLCASRPSVRPRSLHFGNGTRLTVT.

This chain links TRBV5-1 with TRBJ2-5; 10 nucleotides align to TRBD2. Germline CDR1 is SGHRS and CDR2 is YFSETQ. The CDR3 covers 15 residues. The J segment lost 1 base and the V segment lost 6 bases, leaving 6 bases of the junction unmatched. In nucleotides, the CDR3 is TGCGCCAGCACCCGGACTAGCGGCACCCAAGAGACCCAGTACTTC. Its translation: CASTRTSGTQETQYF.

The chain is built from TRBV19 and TRBJ2-3, with 9 bases that match TRBD2. The junction had 8 bases not matched to a gene; V was cut back by 4 bases and J by 0 bases. Germline values: CDR1 LNHDA, CDR2 SQIVND (reference sequence). The length of the CDR3 is 17 residues. CDR3 sequence (DNA): TGTGCCAGTAGTAAAAACCCTAGCGGGGTAAGCACAGATACGCAGTATTTT. Its protein product is CASSKNPSGVSTDTQYF.

The chain employs TRBV5-6 and TRBJ2-5, with a weak D call TRBD2 (7 bases). Looked up from germline, CDR1 is SGHDT and CDR2 is YYEEEE. The CDR3 runs to 16 residues. Trimming removed 2 bases at V and 1 base at J, with 15 bases between. DNA for the CDR3: TGTGCCAGCAGCTTCTGGGCCGGGGGGCTCCAAGAGACCCAGTACTTC. Encoded protein: CASSFWAGGLQETQYF.

This rearrangement joins TRBV6-5 to TRBJ1-5; TRBD1 matches at 7 bases. CDR3 length: 15 amino acids. CDR1 is MNHEY and CDR2 is SVGAGI in the germline V gene. J lost 3 bases, V lost 2 bases, and 4 bases had no gene match. The CDR3 DNA sequence: TGTGCCAGCAGTTACCGGGACAGCTCCAATCAGCCCCAGCATTTT. Residues: CASSYRDSSNQPQHF.

The V and J genes are TRBV6-5 and TRBJ2-7; D might be TRBD1 (6 bases). The V end was cut by 5 bases, the J end by 2 bases, with 13 bases between. Germline CDR1 and CDR2: MNHEY and SVGAGI. The CDR3 sequence is 14 residues long. The chain's CDR3 is CASSNHRAPYEQYF. CDR3 coding DNA: TGTGCCAGCAGTAACCACAGGGCCCCCTACGAGCAGTACTTC.

The chain uses TRBV5-4 and TRBJ2-3; 10 bases line up with TRBD2. CDR1 and CDR2 from the germline V gene are SGHNT and YYREEE (reference sequence). V gave up 6 bases and J gave up 2 bases; unmatched junction bases: 12. The CDR3 has 17 residues. The CDR3 sequence is CASTQGLADPNTDTQYF. The CDR3 region has the DNA TGTGCCAGCACACAAGGACTAGCGGATCCGAACACAGATACGCAGTATTTT.

The chain combines TRBV7-6 with TRBJ2-2; 12 bases are a match to TRBD2. CDR1 SGHVS and CDR2 FNYEAQ come from the germline V gene. Germline trimming cut 1 base from V and 2 bases from J; bases unmatched to any gene: 14. The CDR3 extends over 21 amino acids. The DNA of the CDR3 is TGTGCCAGCAGCTTAGGTTATAACTACGGACTAGCGGGAACAAACACCGGGGAGCTGTTTTTT. It specifies CASSLGYNYGLAGTNTGELFF.

The chain links TRBV6-4 to TRBJ2-1, with D possibly being TRBD2 (7 bases). The CDR3 is 15 residues long. V was trimmed by 6 bases and J by 4 bases, leaving 16 bases between them. Germline CDR1 MRHNA, CDR2 SNTAGT. CDR3 region: CASSRRGGQYNEQFF. Written as DNA, the CDR3 is TGTGCCAGCAGCCGTCGCGGGGGCCAGTACAATGAGCAGTTCTTC.

This chain connects TRBV10-1 to TRBJ2-7; D unclear. The V gene lost 8 bases and the J gene lost 6 bases, with 17 bases spanning the gap. The CDR3 has 13 amino acids. Germline-derived CDR1 and CDR2 are WNHNN and SYGVQD (reference sequence). CDR3 nucleotide sequence: TGCGCCAGCCGGATGGAGCTTTCGGGCGAGCAGTACTTC. It is translated as CASRMELSGEQYF.

The chain carries TRBV2 and TRBJ2-7, with 8 positions matching TRBD2. The J segment lost 5 bases and the V segment lost 10 bases, leaving 10 bases of the junction unmatched. The germline gives CDR1 SNHLY, CDR2 FYNNEI. The CDR3 totals 13 residues. CDR3 sequence reads: CATLTSEGHEQYF. The DNA for the CDR3 is TGTGCCACCTTGACTAGCGAAGGCCACGAGCAGTACTTC.

The chain recombines TRBV25-1 with TRBJ2-3, with 11 bases that match TRBD2. Germline V gene sequence: CDR1 MGHDK, CDR2 SYGVNS. CDR3 length: 16 residues. V was pared by 1 base and J by 8 bases, with 8 bases of the junction left unmatched. As DNA, the CDR3 is TGTGCCAGCAGTGAATTTAGCGGGGGGGCCCCGGGTACGCAGTATTTT. Residues: CASSEFSGGAPGTQYF.

This chain uses TRBV4-1 with TRBJ2-5; possibly TRBD2 for D (6 bases). CDR3 length: 14 residues. The V end lost 0 bases, the J end lost 2 bases, and 7 bases lay between the germline ends. The germline gives CDR1 MGHRA, CDR2 YSYEKL. CDR3 in DNA: TGCGCCAGCAGCCAAGATCTAGCGCAAGAGACCCAGTACTTC. Protein: CASSQDLAQETQYF.

J is TRBJ2-6 and V is TRBV5-1, with 7 bases identical to TRBD1. Unmatched junction bases numbered 14, after V lost 4 bases and J lost 4 bases. Germline CDR1 and CDR2: SGHRS and YFSETQ. This CDR3 region has 18 residues. The CDR3 nucleotides are TGCGCCAGCAGCAGAACTAGGGGGCGCTTTACGGGGGCCAACGTCCTGACTTTC. It yields the protein CASSRTRGRFTGANVLTF.

The gene calls are TRBV7-3 and TRBJ2-3; 7 bases match TRBD2. The CDR3 contains 15 residues. Trimming removed 4 bases from V and 3 bases from J; junction bases left unmatched: 7. The germline CDR1 and CDR2 sequences are SGHTA and FQGTGA. The CDR3: CASSSSGGETDTQYF. The CDR3 DNA reads as TGTGCCAGCAGCTCCTCGGGGGGAGAGACAGATACGCAGTATTTT.

This rearrangement joins TRBV28 to TRBJ1-2, with D uncertain. This CDR3 has 11 residues. V was shortened by 6 bases and J by 8 bases, with 10 bases between the two germline ends. Germline V gene sequence: CDR1 MDHEN, CDR2 SYDVKM. The DNA of the CDR3 is TGTGCCAGCAGCCGCGTCTCCGGCTACACCTTC. As protein: CASSRVSGYTF.

The gene calls are TRBV6-1 and TRBJ2-7; the match to TRBD2 covers 8 bases. The germline gives CDR1 MNHNS, CDR2 SASEGT. With 3 bases clipped from V and 4 bases from J, the junction kept 11 bases outside the gene matches. This CDR3 is 16 amino acids long. The CDR3 nucleotides are TGTGCCAGCAGTGAGTCCTTTGGGACGGGAGGGTACGAGCAGTACTTC. Encoded protein: CASSESFGTGGYEQYF.

The chain has TRBV14 and TRBJ1-3; D call uncertain. The V end lost 4 bases, the J end lost 0 bases, and 10 bases lay between the germline ends. The length of the CDR3 is 15 residues. CDR1 is SGHDN and CDR2 is FVKESK in the germline V gene. CDR3 loop: CASSLTGFSGNTIYF. The DNA of the CDR3 is TGTGCCAGCAGCCTAACGGGGTTCTCTGGAAACACCATATATTTT.

V usage is TRBV2 and J usage is TRBJ2-2; 13 bases are shared with TRBD2. CDR3 length equals 14 residues. The trim removed 7 bases at V and 6 bases at J, leaving 2 bases unmatched. Germline lookup yields CDR1 SNHLY and CDR2 FYNNEI. CDR3 sequence reads: CASKGLAGAGELFF. The CDR3 DNA reads TGTGCCAGCAAAGGACTAGCGGGAGCCGGGGAGCTGTTTTTT.

The rearrangement links TRBV4-1 to TRBJ2-3; D remains ambiguous. The V gene lost 1 base and the J gene lost 2 bases, with 13 bases spanning the gap. CDR3 length equals 16 residues. Germline V lookup: CDR1 MGHRA, CDR2 YSYEKL. The CDR3 bases are TGCGCCAGCAGCCAAGCACATCAAGATACCACAGATACGCAGTATTTT. Residues: CASSQAHQDTTDTQYF.

The gene calls are TRBV6-1 and TRBJ1-6; D is ambiguous. In germline, CDR1 is MNHNS, CDR2 SASEGT. V lost 10 bases and J lost 14, with 18 bases in between. The CDR3 runs to 12 residues. The CDR3 protein is CATTFSGLALHF. The CDR3 DNA follows: TGTGCCACCACTTTTTCAGGTTTGGCCCTCCACTTT.

The chain links TRBV2 to TRBJ2-2, with TRBD1 matching over 7 bases. The CDR3 spans 19 residues. J was trimmed by 3 bases and V by 3 bases; bases with no gene match: 16. Germline CDR1 and CDR2: SNHLY and FYNNEI. The CDR3 DNA sequence: TGTGCCAGCAGTGAGAATTGGGTCATTGGGACAGCATACACCGGGGAGCTGTTTTTT. It yields the protein CASSENWVIGTAYTGELFF.